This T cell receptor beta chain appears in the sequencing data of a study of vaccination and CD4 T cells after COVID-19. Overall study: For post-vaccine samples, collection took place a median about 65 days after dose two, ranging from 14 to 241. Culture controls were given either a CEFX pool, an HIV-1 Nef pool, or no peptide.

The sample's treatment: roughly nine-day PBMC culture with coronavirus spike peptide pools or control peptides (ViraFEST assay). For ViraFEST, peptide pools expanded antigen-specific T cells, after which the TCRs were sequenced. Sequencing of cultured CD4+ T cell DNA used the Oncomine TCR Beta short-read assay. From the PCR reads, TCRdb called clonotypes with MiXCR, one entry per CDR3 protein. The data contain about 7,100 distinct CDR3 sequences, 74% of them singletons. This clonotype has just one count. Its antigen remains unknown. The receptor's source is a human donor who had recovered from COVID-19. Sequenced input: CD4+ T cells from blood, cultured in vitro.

The CDR3 sequence: CASSLRLAGGGETQYF. CDR3 DNA sequence: TGTGCCAGCAGTCTTCGACTAGCGGGAGGGGGGGAGACCCAGTACTTC. V usage is TRBV12-3 or TRBV12-4 and J usage is TRBJ2-5, with 14 bases fitting TRBD2. This CDR3 spans 16 amino acids. V gave up 5 bases and J gave up 5 bases; unmatched junction bases: 7.